Below, 32 T cell receptor beta chains from the same sample are listed, as sequenced in a study of blood T cells in healthy people across ages. Together with a sample-barcoded 5' primer, a J-beta primer mix was included in a second PCR lasting roughly 6 to 12 cycles. TCRdb processed the 5' RACE reads anew with MiXCR; each CDR3 protein has one entry. The table lists about 640,000 distinct CDR3 sequences, roughly 41% of them singletons. Sample: blood. These receptors all stem from a man older than 75 in good health.

The sample holds a few counts of this clonotype. This chain uses TRBV19 with TRBJ2-5; D call uncertain. Germline V gene lookup returns CDR1 LNHDA and CDR2 SQIVND (reference sequence). V was clipped by 4 bases and J by 1 base, with 19 bases between them. The CDR3 loop spans 17 amino acids. The CDR3 loop reads CASSTHRSTRIQETQYF. CDR3 in DNA: TGTGCCAGTAGTACCCATAGATCTACACGGATCCAAGAGACCCAGTACTTC. The full variable domain, completed using reference TRBV19 and TRBJ2-5, is DGGITQSPKYLFRKEGQNVTLSCEQNLNHDAMYWYRQDPGQGLRLIYYSQIVNDFQKGDIAEGYSVSREKKESFPLTVTSAQKNPTAFYLCASSTHRSTRIQETQYFGPGTRLLVL.

This clonotype has a handful of counts. This chain links TRBV4-3 with TRBJ1-1, with D tentatively TRBD1 (5 bases). The CDR3 runs 14 residues. V was clipped by 2 bases and J by 5 bases, with 12 bases between them. The germline gives CDR1 LGHNA, CDR2 YSLEER. The CDR3, as DNA: TGCGCCAGCAGCCAAAAGGGGCTTGGTACTGAAGCTTTCTTT. Translation: CASSQKGLGTEAFF.

This chain joins TRBV7-2 and TRBJ2-6; D ambiguous. The V end lost 8 bases, the J end lost 0 bases, and 11 bases lay between the germline ends. This CDR3 comprises 15 residues. Germline V gene lookup returns CDR1 SGHTA and CDR2 FQGNSA. In DNA, the CDR3 is TGTGCCAGCCGGAAGGAGTACTCTGGGGCCAACGTCCTGACTTTC. It codes for CASRKEYSGANVLTF.

A few counts support this clonotype. The chain uses TRBV6-2 or TRBV6-3 and TRBJ1-1; TRBD1 might be the D (5 bases). V was pared by 7 bases and J by 0 bases, with 15 bases between. Germline V lookup: CDR1 MNHEY, CDR2 SVGEGT. This CDR3 is built from 15 residues. The CDR3 is CASNQQGGMNTEAFF. CDR3 coding DNA: TGTGCCAGCAATCAGCAGGGTGGCATGAACACTGAAGCTTTCTTT.

The V call is TRBV7-2, the J call TRBJ1-1; TRBD1 aligns across 9 bases. From germline, CDR1 is SGHTA and CDR2 FQGNSA. V shed 5 bases, J shed 4 bases, and the junction held 8 bases outside the gene matches. CDR3 length: 15 amino acids. The CDR3 loop reads CASSPAGTGFTEAFF. CDR3 coding DNA: TGTGCCAGCAGCCCAGCCGGGACAGGGTTCACTGAAGCTTTCTTT.

This sequence joins TRBV15 and TRBJ2-7; D unresolved. CDR3 length: 12 amino acids. CDR1 and CDR2 from the germline V gene are LNHNV and YYDKDF (reference sequence). V was clipped by 3 bases and J by 7 bases, with 10 bases between them. CDR3 amino acids: CATSRGYNEQYF. CDR3 coding DNA: TGTGCCACCAGCAGGGGTTACAATGAGCAGTACTTC.

The CDR3 DNA sequence: TGTGCCAGCAGCTTGGGACTAGCGGGAGGCAGTGAGCAGTTCTTC. It codes for CASSLGLAGGSEQFF. The chain employs TRBV7-9 and TRBJ2-1; 15 bases map to TRBD2. Germline loops: CDR1 SEHNR, CDR2 FQNEAQ (reference sequence). The CDR3 extends over 15 amino acids. The V segment lost 3 bases and the J segment 9 bases; nucleotides outside the gene matches: 3.

Comments on this clonotype: A much larger clone sits a single nucleotide away, making a read error possible. The chain couples TRBV7-2 to TRBJ2-7; D is tentatively TRBD1 or TRBD2 (5 bases each). The CDR3 contains 13 residues. Germline CDR1 reads SGHTA; CDR2 reads FQGNSA. The V and J ends lost 5 bases and 2 bases respectively, with 10 bases between them. CDR3 bases: TGTGCCAGCAGCACCTGGGACGCCTACGAGCAGTACTTC. Protein sequence: CASSTWDAYEQYF.

V usage is TRBV6-6 and J usage is TRBJ2-2, with a tentative D call TRBD2 (6 bases). The CDR3 contains 16 residues. V shed 2 bases and J shed 6 bases, with 16 bases lying between them. In germline, CDR1 is MNHNY, CDR2 SVGAGI (reference sequence). CDR3 sequence reads: CASSYTGLALAGELFF. CDR3 nucleotides: TGTGCCAGCAGTTACACGGGACTCGCTCTCGCCGGGGAGCTGTTTTTT.

The chain joins TRBV7-9 to TRBJ1-1, with D hard to call. V lost 3 bases and J 2 bases, leaving 10 bases between the germline ends. The CDR3 sequence is 14 residues long. The germline gives CDR1 SEHNR, CDR2 FQNEAQ (reference sequence). CDR3 loop: CASSFSTLNTEAFF. For the CDR3, the DNA is TGTGCCAGCAGCTTCAGTACATTAAACACTGAAGCTTTCTTT.

The CDR3 here is CASGGSSGGRHNEQFF. The DNA of the CDR3 is TGTGCCAGTGGGGGGTCTAGCGGGGGCCGACACAATGAGCAGTTCTTC. The chain is built from TRBV6-2 or TRBV6-3 and TRBJ2-1, with 10 positions matching TRBD2. Germline V gene sequence: CDR1 MNHEY, CDR2 SVGEGT. V dropped 9 bases and J dropped 5; count of bases not matched to a gene: 13. The CDR3 length is 16 residues.

In its sample, this clonotype was seen a few times. The rearrangement uses TRBV28 and TRBJ2-1; tentative D call: TRBD2 (5 bases). The CDR3 is 17 amino acids. CDR1 is MDHEN, CDR2 SYDVKM, per germline. The germline V and J ends were trimmed by 1 base and 4 bases, with 17 bases remaining between them. CDR3 residues: CASSLFGRGRRYNEQFF. The DNA of the CDR3 is TGTGCCAGCAGTTTATTCGGTCGGGGAAGACGTTACAATGAGCAGTTCTTC.

This chain joins TRBV3-1 and TRBJ2-1; 13 bases line up with TRBD2. The CDR3 runs to 15 residues. CDR1 and CDR2 (germline): LGHDT, YNNKEL (reference sequence). V shed 1 base, J shed 11 bases, and the junction held 5 bases outside the gene matches. The CDR3 region has the DNA TGTGCCAGCAGCCAAGGACTAGCGGGGGGCCCAAAGCAGTTCTTC. This codes for CASSQGLAGGPKQFF.

The chain links TRBV5-1 to TRBJ2-3, with D perhaps matching TRBD1 or TRBD2 (6 bases each). In germline, CDR1 is SGHRS, CDR2 YFSETQ. The CDR3 is made up of 14 amino acids. V gave up 4 bases and J gave up 4 bases, with 13 bases separating them. The CDR3 sequence: CASSVTGTSDTQYF. CDR3 nucleotide sequence: TGCGCCAGCAGCGTAACAGGGACTTCAGATACGCAGTATTTT.

The genes are TRBV6-5 and TRBJ2-5, with a tentative D call TRBD1 (6 bases). TRBJ2-7 explains the end of the DNA better; the J call may be wrong. The CDR3 contains 14 residues. Germline assignment: CDR1 MNHEY and CDR2 SVGAGI. The CDR3 protein is CATHEQGNTYEQYF. The CDR3 bases are TGTGCCACTCATGAACAGGGTAATACCTACGAGCAGTACTTC.

The chain recombines TRBV12-3 or TRBV12-4 with TRBJ2-3; 8 nucleotides align to TRBD2. The CDR3 is 16 amino acids. Germline trimming cut 8 bases from V and 6 bases from J; bases unmatched to any gene: 16. This CDR3 reads CASFKGTRGRRDTQYF. The DNA of the CDR3 is TGTGCCAGCTTCAAAGGGACTAGAGGGAGGAGGGATACGCAGTATTTT.

The V and J genes are TRBV29-1 and TRBJ2-7; possible D gene TRBD2, 5 bases. The germline V gene has CDR1 SQVTM and CDR2 ANQGSEA. The CDR3 is 11 residues long. With 2 bases removed from V and 9 bases from J, the gap between germline ends came to 11 bases. Here the CDR3 DNA reads TGCAGCGTTGAACGACGGGAACGGCAGTACTTC. This codes for CSVERRERQYF.

The V gene is TRBV5-1, the J gene TRBJ2-7; D unresolved. In germline, CDR1 is SGHRS, CDR2 YFSETQ. Deletions cut 2 bases from V and 6 bases from J, with 15 bases between. The CDR3 covers 14 residues. The CDR3 DNA reads as TGCGCCAGCAGCTTAGGTCAGCTCGAAGGCGAGCAGTACTTC. Translating it yields CASSLGQLEGEQYF. The entire variable domain, with the rest obtained from reference TRBV5-1 and TRBJ2-7, is as follows: KAGVTQTPRYLIKTRGQQVTLSCSPISGHRSVSWYQQTPGQGLQFLFEYFSETQRNKGNFPGRFSGRQFSNSRSEMNVSTLELGDSALYLCASSLGQLEGEQYFGPGTRLTVT.

This rearrangement joins TRBV27 to TRBJ2-4, with 7 bases that match TRBD1. Germline CDR1 is MNHEY and CDR2 is SMNVEV (reference sequence). V gave up 5 bases and J gave up 3 bases; unmatched junction bases: 7. The CDR3 runs to 15 residues. CDR3 bases: TGTGCCAGCAGTGCCCAGACAGGGTACAAAAACATTCAGTACTTC. Translating it yields CASSAQTGYKNIQYF.

This clonotype turned up a few times. The V gene is TRBV20-1, the J gene TRBJ2-1; possibly TRBD2 for D (6 bases). This CDR3 region has 16 residues. Trimming removed 5 bases at V and 4 bases at J, with 21 bases between. The V gene's germline CDR1 is DFQATT and CDR2 SNEGSKA (reference sequence). The CDR3 region has the DNA TGCAGTGCTCACACCCCATCCAGCGGGCAATACAATGAGCAGTTCTTC. As protein: CSAHTPSSGQYNEQFF.

This clonotype was seen only once. CDR3 residues: CASSIGGQGWEAFF. The CDR3 DNA is TGTGCCAGTAGTATAGGCGGACAGGGCTGGGAAGCTTTCTTT. This rearrangement joins TRBV19 to TRBJ1-1; 8 nucleotides line up with TRBD1. This CDR3 is 14 amino acids long. Germline V gives CDR1 LNHDA, CDR2 SQIVND (reference sequence). V dropped 1 base and J dropped 8; count of bases not matched to a gene: 6.

This chain uses TRBV5-1 with TRBJ1-2; 10 bases align to TRBD1. The germline gives CDR1 SGHRS, CDR2 YFSETQ. The CDR3 runs 16 residues. Trimming at V came to 4 bases and at J to 7 bases, leaving 13 bases not matched to a gene. This CDR3 reads CASSPDQTGGLIGYTF. The CDR3 DNA reads TGCGCCAGCAGCCCCGACCAGACAGGGGGCTTGATTGGCTACACCTTC.

The rearrangement links TRBV6-5 to TRBJ2-7, with 8 nucleotides matching TRBD2. The DNA end is a closer match to TRBJ2-5, so the J assignment may be wrong. The CDR3 loop spans 14 amino acids. The germline V gene encodes CDR1 MNHEY and CDR2 SVGAGI. The CDR3 loop is CASNSRGGSETQYF. CDR3 nucleotides: TGTGCCAGCAATTCCCGGGGGGGGTCGGAGACCCAGTACTTC.

The sample holds a few counts of this clonotype. The genes are TRBV5-6 and TRBJ2-7; D may be TRBD1 or TRBD2 (5 bases each). V shed 7 bases and J shed 6 bases, with 20 bases lying between them. CDR1 is SGHDT, CDR2 YYEEEE, per germline. This CDR3 comprises 14 residues. The CDR3 bases are TGTGCCAGCGGACTCCGGGACGGTTGGCTCGAGCAGTACTTC. Amino acid sequence: CASGLRDGWLEQYF.

The chain joins TRBV7-9 to TRBJ2-1; 9 nucleotides agree with TRBD2. The CDR3 is made up of 16 amino acids. The ends lost 1 base at V and 9 bases at J; junction bases unmatched: 10. Looked up from germline, CDR1 is SEHNR and CDR2 is FQNEAQ (reference sequence). The chain's CDR3 is CASSLGIASGNGEQFF. The CDR3 DNA follows: TGTGCCAGCAGCTTAGGGATAGCTAGCGGGAATGGTGAGCAGTTCTTC.

The chain carries TRBV12-3 or TRBV12-4 and TRBJ1-1; a weak D match, TRBD1 (6 bases). This CDR3 spans 13 amino acids. The V end lost 4 bases, the J end lost 7 bases, and 13 bases lay between the germline ends. The CDR3 DNA reads TGTGCCAGCAGTTCCAGGGGCGTAAATGAAGCTTTCTTT. The encoded protein is CASSSRGVNEAFF.

This clonotype was counted between two and nine times. This chain uses TRBV6-2 or TRBV6-3 with TRBJ2-7; 9 positions agree with TRBD1. The J segment lost 3 bases and the V segment lost 6 bases, leaving 6 bases of the junction unmatched. The CDR3 contains 14 residues. Germline lookup yields CDR1 MNHEY and CDR2 SVGEGT. For the CDR3, the DNA is TGTGCCAGCAGGAAGACAGGGGGTTACTACGAGCAGTACTTC. Protein product: CASRKTGGYYEQYF.

The V call is TRBV20-1, the J call TRBJ2-1; 8 bases map to TRBD2. The CDR3 is 16 residues long. From germline, CDR1 is DFQATT and CDR2 SNEGSKA (reference sequence). The CDR3 loop is CSPLTILAGGPNEQFF. CDR3 sequence (DNA): TGCAGCCCTCTTACCATACTCGCGGGGGGCCCCAATGAGCAGTTCTTC.

The CDR3: CSVVRQVGGAAFF. DNA for the CDR3: TGCAGCGTTGTTCGGCAGGTTGGAGGGGCAGCTTTCTTT. V usage is TRBV29-1 and J usage is TRBJ1-1; tentative D call: TRBD1 (5 bases). Per the germline V gene, CDR1 is SQVTM and CDR2 is ANQGSEA. The CDR3 has 13 amino acids. The ends were cut back, 4 bases at V and 10 bases at J, with 19 bases in the middle.

Regarding this clonotype: Since a much larger clone is just one base distant, this may be a read error. This rearrangement joins TRBV7-2 to TRBJ2-7; 8 bases map to TRBD2. Per the germline V gene, CDR1 is SGHTA and CDR2 is FQGNSA. The CDR3 is 15 residues long. After removal of 3 bases from V and 0 bases from J, the junction contained 4 bases not matched to a gene. The CDR3 spells CASSLRGAGSYEQYF. The CDR3, as DNA: TGTGCCAGCAGCTTGCGGGGGGCGGGCTCCTACGAGCAGTACTTC.

The genes are TRBV4-1 and TRBJ2-1; 11 positions agree with TRBD2. The CDR3 has 17 amino acids. CDR1 MGHRA and CDR2 YSYEKL come from the germline V gene. The trim removed 0 bases at V and 7 bases at J, leaving 8 bases unmatched. The CDR3 region is CASSQDPASGRWNEQFF. The CDR3, as DNA: TGCGCCAGCAGCCAAGATCCGGCTAGCGGGAGGTGGAATGAGCAGTTCTTC.

This clonotype was seen a handful of times. The chain combines TRBV6-5 with TRBJ2-1; TRBD1 aligns across 8 bases. The CDR3 consists of 16 residues. The V and J ends lost 2 bases and 4 bases, in that order; junction bases with no gene match: 7. CDR1 and CDR2 from the germline V gene are MNHEY and SVGAGI. The CDR3 DNA is TGTGCCAGCAGTTACCCCAGGGGGCCCCTATACAATGAGCAGTTCTTC. As protein: CASSYPRGPLYNEQFF.